This T cell receptor beta chain was documented in a study of T cells in Graves' hyperthyroidism and ophthalmopathy. RNA transcripts gave rise to amplified TCR beta CDR3 regions. The HTBI primer set was used in a first-round RT-PCR of the TCR CDR3. In TCRdb, the multiplex PCR reads were re-called with MiXCR into one record per CDR3 protein. The data show about 580,000 distinct CDR3 sequences, with 11% to 15% seen just once and roughly 5.5% held by the top ten. This clonotype has only a few counts. Its antigen remains unidentified. Trimming removed 6 bases at V and 0 bases at J, with 15 bases between. CDR1 is LNHDA, CDR2 SQIVND, per germline (reference sequence). The CDR3 is made up of 16 amino acids. Used for diagnoses were clinical symptoms, serum thyroxine and TRAb, thyroid ultrasound and orbital computed tomography. Fresh peripheral blood, 9.5 to 10 ml of it, supplied the PBMCs. General observations from the study: Most clonotypes expanded in the thyroid (above 0.001) were also present in blood. A median approximately 6.5 months before onset, the model predicted ophthalmopathy.

The V gene is TRBV19, the J gene TRBJ2-1, with a possible D match to TRBD2 (6 bases). The sample was blood. The TCR originated in a woman aged 25 to 39 with Graves' hyperthyroidism that later progressed to Graves' ophthalmopathy. The CDR3 sequence is CASSHYLGSSYNEQFF. DNA for the CDR3: TGTGCCAGTAGCCACTACCTCGGGAGCTCCTACAATGAGCAGTTCTTC.